The 14 T cell receptor beta chains presented below share a single source sample, sequenced in a study of cytomegalovirus exposure and HLA in healthy donors. Both 60 Vbeta primers and 13 Jbeta primers went into the PCR. Profiling relied on immunoSEQ multiplex PCR, and the TCRdb table lists in-frame clones only, not all of them. The sample gives 220,000 or so clones, roughly 75% of which show up once; 1.5% to 2% is in the top ten. The source material was PBMCs. Receptors were obtained from a woman between 25 and 40 years old in good health and CMV-seronegative.

J is TRBJ2-3 and V is TRBV7-2; D is unresolved. This CDR3 has 14 amino acids. From germline, CDR1 is SGHTA and CDR2 FQGNSA. Trimming took off 1 base at V and 7 bases at J, with 12 bases between the two ends. CDR3 coding DNA: TGTGCCAGCAGCTTAGGAACCTACCCAAATACGCAGTATTTT. Its protein is CASSLGTYPNTQYF.

The chain couples TRBV6-5 to TRBJ1-1, with 7 bases lining up with TRBD1. The CDR3 runs 15 residues. The germline gives CDR1 MNHEY, CDR2 SVGAGI. V trimming: 8 bases; J trimming: 0 bases; junction bases outside the gene matches: 9. The CDR3 coding sequence is TGTGCCAGCCTAGACCGGGGACAGTTGAACACTGAAGCTTTCTTT. Protein product: CASLDRGQLNTEAFF.

This clone was seen a few times. CDR3 in DNA: TGTGCCAGCAGCCAAGAGGGGACTGGTGAAGCTTTCTTT. Translated, it gives CASSQEGTGEAFF. The rearrangement uses TRBV14 and TRBJ1-1, with a weak D call TRBD1 (5 bases). Trimming took off 0 bases at V and 7 bases at J, with 9 bases between the two ends. The CDR3 spans 13 residues. The V gene's germline CDR1 is SGHDN and CDR2 FVKESK.

The sample holds a few counts of this clone. The chain recombines TRBV30 with TRBJ1-2, with D tentatively TRBD1 (6 bases). The CDR3 runs 18 residues. Germline CDR1 and CDR2: GTSNPN and SVGIG (reference sequence). V was cut by 4 bases and J by 2 bases, with 26 bases left in between. The CDR3 loop reads CAWIRYGTLWGKNYGYTF. CDR3 coding DNA: TGTGCCTGGATTCGGTACGGGACACTCTGGGGAAAAAACTATGGCTACACCTTC.

This clone occurred a few times. The gene calls are TRBV5-4 and TRBJ2-5; the match to TRBD2 covers 11 bases. There are 19 residues in the CDR3. Trimming cost V 4 bases and J 4 bases; bases outside gene matches: 18. The germline CDR1 and CDR2 sequences are SGHNT and YYREEE (reference sequence). In nucleotides, the CDR3 is TGTGCCAGCAGCAACCCTGGAGCTAGCGGGAGGAGTTCGGGAGAGACCCAGTACTTC. Translating gives CASSNPGASGRSSGETQYF.

The chain couples TRBV7-9 to TRBJ1-1, with D unclear. Deletions cut 3 bases from V and 8 bases from J, with 13 bases between. CDR3 size: 13 residues. In germline, CDR1 is SEHNR, CDR2 FQNEAQ (reference sequence). CDR3 DNA sequence: TGTGCCAGCAGCTTCTGGGCTAATACAGAAGCTTTCTTT. Its protein product is CASSFWANTEAFF.

In DNA form, the CDR3 reads TGTGCCAGCAGCCCCGGTAGCGGGGGGTATAACAATGAGCAGTTCTTC. Its translation is CASSPGSGGYNNEQFF. The genes are TRBV11-3 and TRBJ2-1; TRBD2 matches 10 bases. CDR1 is SGHNT and CDR2 is YENEEA in the germline V gene. With 5 bases clipped from V and 5 bases from J, the junction kept 9 bases outside the gene matches. This CDR3 has 16 residues.

For the CDR3, the DNA is TGTGCCTGGAACCGAGGGGGGGCGATGGAGACCCAGTACTTC. As protein: CAWNRGGAMETQYF. V is TRBV30 and J is TRBJ2-5, with D maybe TRBD2 (7 bases). Looked up from germline, CDR1 is GTSNPN and CDR2 is SVGIG (reference sequence). V lost 4 bases and J 5 bases, leaving 17 bases between the germline ends. This CDR3 region has 14 residues.

This chain links TRBV2 with TRBJ1-1; D gene unclear. The ends were cut back, 4 bases at V and 0 bases at J, with 9 bases in the middle. The CDR3 totals 14 residues. Per the germline V gene, CDR1 is SNHLY and CDR2 is FYNNEI. The CDR3 bases are TGTGCCAGCAGTGTCATACAATTGAACACTGAAGCTTTCTTT. Its translation is CASSVIQLNTEAFF.

The CDR3 DNA follows: TGTGCCATCAGTCAGGACAGGGGGAGCGAGACCCAGTACTTC. Protein: CAISQDRGSETQYF. V usage is TRBV10-3 and J usage is TRBJ2-5; 10 nucleotides align to TRBD1. The CDR3 is made up of 14 amino acids. CDR1 is ENHRY, CDR2 SYGVKD, per germline. The V and J ends lost 5 bases and 5 bases, in that order; junction bases with no gene match: 5.

This chain uses TRBV4-1 with TRBJ2-1; possibly TRBD2 for D (6 bases). CDR1 and CDR2 from the germline V gene are MGHRA and YSYEKL. V lost 3 bases and J lost 7, with 10 bases in between. The CDR3 consists of 13 residues. The CDR3 nucleotides are TGCGCCAGCAGCCATGCCGGGGGAAATGAGCAGTTCTTC. Amino acids: CASSHAGGNEQFF.

Concerning this clone itself: A far bigger clonotype differs at one base, so this is likely a read error. The gene calls are TRBV11-2 and TRBJ2-7; 8 bases map to TRBD2. CDR3 length: 14 amino acids. Germline V gene data show CDR1 as SGHAT and CDR2 as FQNNGV. CDR3 region: CDSSFLAGLYEQYF. In DNA, the CDR3 is TGTGACAGCAGCTTCCTAGCGGGCCTCTACGAGCAGTACTTC.

The genes are TRBV4-1 and TRBJ1-1; D is uncertain. The CDR3 totals 14 residues. Germline lookup yields CDR1 MGHRA and CDR2 YSYEKL. The germline V and J ends were trimmed by 0 bases and 2 bases, with 7 bases remaining between them. The CDR3 DNA follows: TGCGCCAGCAGCCAAGATTCCGGTAACACTGAAGCTTTCTTT. Its protein is CASSQDSGNTEAFF.

This clone was detected a few times. The rearrangement links TRBV5-1 to TRBJ2-5, with 12 bases identical to TRBD2. Looked up from germline, CDR1 is SGHRS and CDR2 is YFSETQ. CDR3 length equals 15 residues. The V gene end was trimmed by 5 bases and the J gene end by 2 bases; junction bases not matched to a gene: 4. CDR3 protein: CASSFGLAGQETQYF. In nucleotides, the CDR3 is TGCGCCAGCAGTTTTGGACTAGCGGGGCAAGAGACCCAGTACTTC. The full variable domain, with the rest looked up from reference TRBV5-1 and TRBJ2-5, is KAGVTQTPRYLIKTRGQQVTLSCSPISGHRSVSWYQQTPGQGLQFLFEYFSETQRNKGNFPGRFSGRQFSNSRSEMNVSTLELGDSALYLCASSFGLAGQETQYFGPGTRLLVL.